This record covers a single T cell receptor (beta chain). Only a few counts were recorded for this clonotype. The specificity of this receptor is unknown. One base away there is no much larger clone; base qualities are not given. This entry belongs to a study of CD8 T cells in ankylosing spondylitis (dated by TCRdb to 2015 to 2018). Context from the whole study: T cell receptor beta repertoires were profiled in healthy donors and ankylosing spondylitis patients so that disease-linked TCR variants could be found. In total, the full study cohort was made up of 108 healthy donors and approximately 27 ankylosing spondylitis patients. Peripheral blood samples were taken, and synovial fluid was additionally collected from ankylosing spondylitis patients. What the study reported, not specific to this receptor: In peripheral blood, the disease-linked clones were found at relatively low frequencies and had a CD8+ phenotype. Some motif variants were previously reported in synovial fluid and blood of reactive arthritis patients, suggesting common disease-initiation mechanisms. The disease-linked clones were reported to be significantly enriched in matched synovial fluid samples from ankylosing spondylitis patients. Blood from ankylosing spondylitis patients appeared to be characterized by a TCR beta motif made up of under 10 highly homologous amino acid variants.

CDR1 and CDR2 are read off the germline V gene as SQVTM and ANQGSEA. V has 5 bases trimmed and J has 4 bases trimmed; junction bases matching no gene number 2. The CDR3, cysteine through phenylalanine, is 12 amino acids long. Of the read, only the CDR3 DNA is kept; its 36 bases are in frame from base 1. The sequencing machine was an Illumina HiSeq 2500. Quantitative 5'-RACE with molecular barcodes was the method used to prepare the TCR beta libraries. The authors processed their data as follows. A new computational method, built on a probabilistic model of VDJ rearrangement, was used to identify disease-linked TCR variants. TCRdb reworked the public reads: Q25 trimming with fastp, MiXCR clone assembly, productive beta chains retained. Rows with one shared CDR3 protein collapse into an entry with the most common genes and DNA. The V and J calls come from TCRdb's annotation, not from the publication. The sample table shows roughly 230,000 distinct CDR3 sequences, and over 15% are seen once. Jointly, the top ten make up about a third of the sample.

Sequences were obtained from blood, either unsorted or a sorted T cell fraction (not recorded which). The chain is encoded by TRBV29-1 joined to TRBJ1-2, with 9 central nucleotides matching TRBD1. The TCR comes from a male donor with ankylosing spondylitis or in good health (not recorded which). The base sequence is TGCAGCGTTACAGGGGGCGTCTATGGCTACACCTTC. Its translation reads: CSVTGGVYGYTF.